A single sample gave rise to the 22 T cell receptor beta chains below, sequenced in a study of blood T cell repertoires in COVID-19 (dated by TCRdb to the early 2020s). Preparation of the library involved the immunoSEQ multiplex PCR assay. TCRdb stores this immuneACCESS table with in-frame sequences only. Part of the clones is absent; in the studies checked, under half of the shortfall reflects unresolved V genes, and no reason is known for the rest. The sample table records around 36,000 clones; approximately 85% of these occur just once. Of the sample, roughly 4% falls within the top ten clones. Sequences were obtained from peripheral blood. These receptors were collected from a man aged 55 to 69 with acute or convalescent COVID-19.

There are a few counts of this clone. V usage is TRBV19 and J usage is TRBJ1-5, with D unresolved. From germline, CDR1 is LNHDA and CDR2 SQIVND (reference sequence). V was cut by 8 bases and J by 1 base, with 15 bases left in between. CDR3 length equals 15 residues. CDR3 bases: TGTGCCAGTCGACGGGGAGGCGCGAGCAATCAGCCCCAGCATTTT. Its protein product is CASRRGGASNQPQHF.

The gene calls are TRBV5-5 and TRBJ2-7; D is undetermined. The V gene's germline CDR1 is SGHKS and CDR2 YYEKEE (reference sequence). This CDR3 is 12 amino acids long. The germline V and J ends were trimmed by 4 bases and 0 bases, with 5 bases remaining between them. In nucleotides, the CDR3 is TGTGCCAGCAGCCTCCCCTCCTACGAGCAGTACTTC. Amino acid sequence: CASSLPSYEQYF.

V and J are TRBV19 and TRBJ2-3; tentatively, D is TRBD1 (6 bases). V was shortened by 5 bases and J by 1 base, with 10 bases between the two germline ends. Per germline, CDR1 LNHDA and CDR2 SQIVND (reference sequence). The CDR3 is made up of 14 amino acids. CDR3 region: CASSGQIGTDTQYF. In nucleotides, the CDR3 is TGTGCCAGTAGTGGACAGATAGGCACAGATACGCAGTATTTT.

This clone was detected only a few times. The gene calls are TRBV2 and TRBJ2-2; a weak D match, TRBD2 (6 bases). V was cut by 8 bases and J by 7 bases, with 8 bases left in between. The CDR3 is made up of 11 amino acids. CDR1 SNHLY and CDR2 FYNNEI come from the germline V gene. CDR3 loop: CASAGSGELFF. In DNA, the CDR3 is TGTGCCAGCGCGGGGAGCGGGGAGCTGTTTTTT.

The V call is TRBV12-5, the J call TRBJ1-5; D remains ambiguous. CDR1 and CDR2 from the germline V gene are LGHNT and FRNRAP. V was pared by 7 bases and J by 9 bases, with 10 bases between. This CDR3 region has 11 residues. CDR3 coding DNA: TGTGCTAGTGCCCGGGGTGGGCCCCAGCATTTT. Protein sequence: CASARGGPQHF.

V gene TRBV28 combines with J gene TRBJ2-1; 9 bases align to TRBD2. The CDR3 is made up of 11 amino acids. After removal of 8 bases from V and 10 bases from J, the junction contained 3 bases not matched to a gene. Germline V gene sequence: CDR1 MDHEN, CDR2 SYDVKM. The CDR3: CASLAGREQFF. In DNA, the CDR3 is TGTGCCAGCCTAGCGGGACGGGAGCAGTTCTTC.

The chain joins TRBV6-5 to TRBJ1-1, with a possible D match to TRBD1 (6 bases). The V end was cut by 4 bases, the J end by 5 bases, with 14 bases between. Germline V CDR1 and CDR2: MNHEY, SVGAGI. This CDR3 comprises 14 residues. In DNA, the CDR3 is TGTGCCAGCAGTTCGAATAACAGGGCTACTGAAGCTTTCTTT. It specifies CASSSNNRATEAFF.

This clone was detected only once. The chain is built from TRBV12-3 or TRBV12-4 and TRBJ2-3; D is unresolved. The CDR3 length is 12 residues. Trimming pared 4 bases from V and 5 bases from J, leaving 7 bases between. The CDR3 DNA sequence: TGTGCCAGCAGTTCTACGATAGATACGCAGTATTTT. Translation gives CASSSTIDTQYF.

V gene TRBV19 combines with J gene TRBJ2-5; 8 bases are shared with TRBD2. After removal of 1 base from V and 2 bases from J, the junction contained 0 bases not matched to a gene. The CDR3 spans 14 residues. CDR1 is LNHDA and CDR2 is SQIVND in the germline V gene (reference sequence). CDR3 protein: CASSIVAGQETQYF. The CDR3 coding sequence is TGTGCCAGTAGTATAGTAGCGGGGCAAGAGACCCAGTACTTC.

The rearrangement links TRBV29-1 to TRBJ2-4; D perhaps matches TRBD1 (6 bases). The V gene's germline CDR1 is SQVTM and CDR2 ANQGSEA. The CDR3 extends over 13 amino acids. Deletions cut 4 bases from V and 7 bases from J, with 14 bases between. The CDR3 DNA sequence: TGCAGCGTTGGAGAAGGGACACCCAACATTCAGTACTTC. Translated, it gives CSVGEGTPNIQYF. Full variable domain (remainder filled in from reference TRBV29-1 and TRBJ2-4): SAVISQKPSRDICQRGTSLTIQCQVDSQVTMMFWYRQQPGQSLTLIATANQGSEATYESGFVIDKFPISRPNLTFSTLTVSNMSPEDSSIYLCSVGEGTPNIQYFGAGTRLSVL.

The chain carries TRBV7-9 and TRBJ2-7; a possible D gene is TRBD2 (6 bases). CDR3 length: 14 amino acids. The V and J ends lost 0 bases and 3 bases respectively, with 9 bases between them. Germline CDR1 reads SEHNR; CDR2 reads FQNEAQ (reference sequence). The CDR3: CASSLAGEVYEQYF. CDR3 coding DNA: TGTGCCAGCAGCTTAGCAGGGGAGGTCTACGAGCAGTACTTC. Full variable domain (remainder filled in from reference TRBV7-9 and TRBJ2-7): DTGVSQNPRHKITKRGQNVTFRCDPISEHNRLYWYRQTLGQGPEFLTYFQNEAQLEKSRLLSDRFSAERPKGSFSTLEIQRTEQGDSAMYLCASSLAGEVYEQYFGPGTRLTVT.

This chain uses TRBV11-3 with TRBJ2-2, with 8 bases aligning to TRBD1. The V segment lost 4 bases and the J segment 6 bases; nucleotides outside the gene matches: 10. The CDR3 length is 16 residues. Germline V gives CDR1 SGHNT, CDR2 YENEEA. The CDR3 DNA follows: TGTGCCAGCAGCTCCCAATGGACAGGGATGGCCGGGGAGCTGTTTTTT. This gives the protein CASSSQWTGMAGELFF.

The rearrangement links TRBV9 to TRBJ1-2; no definite D call. The CDR3 runs to 13 residues. Trimming stripped 1 base from V and 2 bases from J, with 6 bases between. Per the germline V gene, CDR1 is SGDLS and CDR2 is YYNGEE. This chain's CDR3 is CASSVYENYGYTF. CDR3 nucleotide sequence: TGTGCCAGCAGCGTATATGAGAACTATGGCTACACCTTC.

The chain carries TRBV7-6 and TRBJ2-7; D possibly corresponds to TRBD1 (5 bases). From germline, CDR1 is SGHVS and CDR2 FNYEAQ. Deletions cut 1 base from V and 1 base from J, with 11 bases between. The CDR3 loop spans 15 amino acids. The CDR3 nucleotides are TGTGCCAGCAGCTTAGGACAGTCCCCATCCTACGAGCAGTACTTC. Residues: CASSLGQSPSYEQYF.

The J gene is TRBJ2-5, the V gene TRBV7-3; TRBD2 might be the D (6 bases). Per germline, CDR1 SGHTA and CDR2 FQGTGA. The CDR3 spans 14 residues. Trimming removed 5 bases from V and 2 bases from J, with 12 bases in between. The CDR3 bases are TGTGCCAGCAGCAAAGAGGGAGGTCAAGAGACCCAGTACTTC. Its protein is CASSKEGGQETQYF.

The CDR3: CASSPGGASTDTQYF. The CDR3, as DNA: TGCGCCAGCAGCCCAGGGGGTGCTAGCACAGATACGCAGTATTTT. The chain uses TRBV5-1 and TRBJ2-3, with 7 bases lining up with TRBD1. CDR1 and CDR2 (germline): SGHRS, YFSETQ. V gave up 4 bases and J gave up 0 bases; unmatched junction bases: 5. The CDR3 has 15 residues.

This chain connects TRBV18 to TRBJ2-1, with TRBD2 matching 10 bases. The length of the CDR3 is 14 residues. Trimming took 2 bases from V and 7 from J; bases not matched to a gene: 2. Germline V gene data show CDR1 as KGHSH and CDR2 as LQKENI. CDR3 nucleotides: TGTGCCAGCTCACCAGGGACTAGCGCGAATGAGCAGTTCTTC. Its translation is CASSPGTSANEQFF.

The CDR3 nucleotides read TGTGCCCTCCGACAACAAGGTGGAAACACCATATATTTT. Protein product: CALRQQGGNTIYF. The V and J genes are TRBV30 and TRBJ1-3; D is unresolved. Trimming removed 8 bases from V and 3 bases from J, with 14 bases in between. There are 13 residues in the CDR3. Germline V gives CDR1 GTSNPN, CDR2 SVGIG (reference sequence). The variable domain in full, completed from reference TRBV30 and TRBJ1-3, reads SQTIHQWPATLVQPVGSPLSLECTVEGTSNPNLYWYRQAAGRGLQLLFYSVGIGQISSEVPQNLSASRPQDRQFILSSKKLLLSDSGFYLCALRQQGGNTIYFGEGSWLTVV.

The chain couples TRBV28 to TRBJ1-5; TRBD1 matches 8 bases. V was clipped by 3 bases and J by 4 bases; unmatched bases: 5. The germline V gene has CDR1 MDHEN and CDR2 SYDVKM. This CDR3 has 15 amino acids. The CDR3 DNA is TGTGCCAGCAGTTTGCCAACAGGGGGGAATCAGCCCCAGCATTTT. Encoded protein: CASSLPTGGNQPQHF.

The chain uses TRBV18 and TRBJ1-1; 8 bases agree with TRBD1. There are 14 residues in the CDR3. Germline assignment: CDR1 KGHSH and CDR2 LQKENI. V shed 3 bases, J shed 6 bases, and the junction held 6 bases outside the gene matches. The DNA of the CDR3 is TGTGCCAGCTCACCGCAGGGGGCGGGGCCTGAAGCTTTCTTT. It translates to CASSPQGAGPEAFF.

This clone is a singleton in its sample. The chain is built from TRBV12-3 or TRBV12-4 and TRBJ2-3; 7 bases line up with TRBD1. The CDR3 covers 12 residues. With V trimmed by 8 bases and J by 6 bases, 5 bases remained unmatched. The CDR3 DNA reads TGTGCCAGCCACAGGGGCCGGGATACGCAGTATTTT. Amino acid sequence: CASHRGRDTQYF.

This chain links TRBV5-6 with TRBJ2-3, with 8 bases identical to TRBD2. From germline, CDR1 is SGHDT and CDR2 YYEEEE. V was clipped by 0 bases and J by 5 bases; unmatched bases: 5. CDR3 length equals 15 residues. CDR3 in amino acids: CASSLAGGEVDTQYF. The CDR3 region has the DNA TGTGCCAGCAGCTTGGCGGGAGGGGAAGTAGATACGCAGTATTTT.